The present T cell receptor beta chain was sequenced within a study of T cells after yellow fever vaccination. This clonotype was observed a handful of times. Its antigen is not identified. CDR1 is MNHEY, CDR2 SVGEGT, per germline. V dropped 0 bases and J dropped 4 bases, with 10 bases sitting between them. This CDR3 is 16 amino acids long. The TCR cDNA carried a universal primer site and UMIs from 5'RACE template switching. In TCRdb, the 5' RACE reads were re-called with MiXCR into one record per CDR3 protein. The data contain about 69,000 distinct CDR3 sequences, approximately 5.9% of them singletons. Overall study results and limits: Subsequent booster samples again held most clones from primary vaccination (nearly 98% CD4, 85% to 90% CD8).

The chain uses TRBV6-2 or TRBV6-3 and TRBJ2-6, with no clear D. The clonotype comes from a man aged 18 to 29 who received the YFV17D yellow fever vaccine. The sample consisted of CD4+ T cells sorted from PBMCs, taken around 15 days after the first yellow fever vaccination. As DNA, the CDR3 is TGTGCCAGCAGTTACTCGCGGCTTCGGGGGGCCAACGTCCTGACTTTC. Translation gives CASSYSRLRGANVLTF.